The source of this TCR beta chain is a study of blood T cells in healthy people across ages. It was with a sample-barcoded 5' primer and a J-beta primer mix that a second PCR of about 7 to 12 cycles was run. Each cDNA was tagged by a template-switch adaptor containing 12 random nucleotides. In TCRdb, the 5' RACE reads were re-called with MiXCR into one record per CDR3 protein. The sample lists about 1.1 million distinct CDR3 sequences, around two fifths occurring once. For this clonotype: Its antigen is unknown.

The V gene lost 7 bases and the J gene lost 5 bases, with 14 bases spanning the gap. The CDR3 is made up of 13 amino acids. Germline CDR1 SEHNR, CDR2 FQNEAQ (reference sequence). Study-level points and caveats: A roughly linear fall in TCR beta diversity per million T cells was seen with increasing age. Shifts in expanded clonotypes may have been confounded by donor CMV status, which was unknown.

The sample taken for sequencing was blood. The receptor was isolated from a man between 18 and 29 years old in good health. This sequence joins TRBV7-9 and TRBJ1-1; D might be TRBD1 (6 bases). The CDR3, as DNA: TGTGCCAGCATCGAACAGGGTGGAACTGAAGCTTTCTTT. This sequence encodes CASIEQGGTEAFF.